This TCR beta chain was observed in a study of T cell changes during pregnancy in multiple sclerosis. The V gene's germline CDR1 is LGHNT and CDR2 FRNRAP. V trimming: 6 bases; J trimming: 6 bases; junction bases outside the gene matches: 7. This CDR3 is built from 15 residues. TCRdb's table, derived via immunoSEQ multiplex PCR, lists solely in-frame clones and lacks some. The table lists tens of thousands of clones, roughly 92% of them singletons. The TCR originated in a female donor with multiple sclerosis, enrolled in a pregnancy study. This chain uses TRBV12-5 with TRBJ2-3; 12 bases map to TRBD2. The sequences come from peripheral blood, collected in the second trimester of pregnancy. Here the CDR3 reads CASGSGLAGLDTQYF. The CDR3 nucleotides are TGTGCTAGTGGATCGGGACTAGCGGGTCTCGATACGCAGTATTTT. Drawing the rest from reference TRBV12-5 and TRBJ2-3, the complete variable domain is DARVTQTPRHKVTEMGQEVTMRCQPILGHNTVFWYRQTMMQGLELLAYFRNRAPLDDSGMPKDRFSAEMPDATLATLKIQPSEPRDSAVYFCASGSGLAGLDTQYFGPGTRLTVL.